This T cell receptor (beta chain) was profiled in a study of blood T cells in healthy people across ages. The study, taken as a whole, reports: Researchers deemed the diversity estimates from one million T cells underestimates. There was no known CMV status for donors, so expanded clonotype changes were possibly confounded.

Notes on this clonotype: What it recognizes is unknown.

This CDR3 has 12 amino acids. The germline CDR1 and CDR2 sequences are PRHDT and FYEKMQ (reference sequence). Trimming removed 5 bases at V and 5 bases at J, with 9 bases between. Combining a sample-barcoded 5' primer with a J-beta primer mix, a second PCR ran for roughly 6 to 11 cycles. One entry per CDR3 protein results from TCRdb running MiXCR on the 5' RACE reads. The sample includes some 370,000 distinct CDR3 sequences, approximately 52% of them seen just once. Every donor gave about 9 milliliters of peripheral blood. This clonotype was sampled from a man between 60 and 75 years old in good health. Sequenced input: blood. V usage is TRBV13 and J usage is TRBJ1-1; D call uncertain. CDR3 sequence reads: CASSPMGTEAFF. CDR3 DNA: TGTGCCAGCAGCCCTATGGGGACTGAAGCTTTCTTT.